The clone carrying this T cell receptor beta chain has only one observation. The data originate from a study of shared clonotypes between healthy human individuals. For sorted subsets, about 200 ng DNA per replicate equaled tens of thousands of T cell genomes. Method: immunoSEQ multiplex PCR; TCRdb's copy keeps in-frame clones and lacks some. This table holds approximately 2,000,000 clones, 85% to 95% found once. Between the trimmed V and J ends, which lost 1 base and 5 bases, there was a span of 20 bases. The CDR3 contains 17 residues. Per the germline V gene, CDR1 is SGHTS and CDR2 is YDEGEE. Caucasian adults residing in Nashville, Tennessee made up all the donors. CD45RA+ naive and CD45RA-negative memory subsets were separated from CD4+ cells.

The V gene is TRBV5-8, the J gene TRBJ2-3; weak D call: TRBD1 (5 bases). The clonotype was recovered from a man between 18 and 29 years old in good health. Some clones in this sample may be carry-over from other donors' samples. The sequenced sample was naive CD4+ T cells from PBMCs. Subset defined: CD45RA+ positively selected. CDR3 sequence (DNA): TGTGCCAGCAGCTTGTCTAGAATCGGGCCAGGGAAAGATACGCAGTATTTT. Translating gives CASSLSRIGPGKDTQYF.